This T cell receptor (beta chain) was sequenced for a study of blood T cell repertoires in COVID-19. Produced via immunoSEQ multiplex PCR; TCRdb's table is partial and in-frame only. The sample contains about 180,000 clones, more than 75% of which appear only once. V gave up 4 bases and J gave up 5 bases, with 18 bases separating them. This CDR3 region has 16 residues. Germline loops: CDR1 SGHKS, CDR2 YYEKEE (reference sequence). The source of this sequence is a woman in her 70s with COVID-19, enrolled during active disease. The material sequenced was peripheral blood. This chain uses TRBV5-5 with TRBJ1-4, with D possibly being TRBD1 (6 bases). The CDR3 protein is CASSTNRDMVNEKLFF. CDR3 bases: TGTGCCAGCAGCACGAACCGGGACATGGTCAATGAAAAACTGTTTTTT.